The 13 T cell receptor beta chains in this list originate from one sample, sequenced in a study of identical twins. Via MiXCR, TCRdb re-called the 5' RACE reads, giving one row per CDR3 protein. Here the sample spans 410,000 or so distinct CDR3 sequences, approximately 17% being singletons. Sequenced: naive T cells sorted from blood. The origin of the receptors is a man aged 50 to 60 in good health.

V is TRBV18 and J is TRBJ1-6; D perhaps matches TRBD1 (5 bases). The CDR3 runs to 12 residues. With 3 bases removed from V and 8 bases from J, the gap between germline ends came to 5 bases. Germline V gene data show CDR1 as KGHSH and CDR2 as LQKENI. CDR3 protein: CASSPGDSPLHF. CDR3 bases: TGTGCCAGCTCACCGGGGGATTCACCCCTCCACTTT. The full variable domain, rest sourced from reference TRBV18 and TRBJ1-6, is NAGVMQNPRHLVRRRGQEARLRCSPMKGHSHVYWYRQLPEEGLKFMVYLQKENIIDESGMPKERFSAEFPKEGPSILRIQQVVRGDSAAYFCASSPGDSPLHFGNGTRLTVT.

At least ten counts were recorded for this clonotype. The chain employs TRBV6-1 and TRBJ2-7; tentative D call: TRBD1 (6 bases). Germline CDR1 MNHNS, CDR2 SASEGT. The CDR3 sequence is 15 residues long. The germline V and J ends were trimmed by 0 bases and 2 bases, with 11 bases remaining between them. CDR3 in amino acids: CASSEAAGDPYEQYF. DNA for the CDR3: TGTGCCAGCAGTGAAGCAGCAGGGGATCCCTACGAGCAGTACTTC.

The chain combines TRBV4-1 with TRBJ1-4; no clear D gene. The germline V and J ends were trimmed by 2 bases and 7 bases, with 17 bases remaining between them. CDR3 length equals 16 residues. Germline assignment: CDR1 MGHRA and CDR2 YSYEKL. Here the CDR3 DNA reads TGCGCCAGCAGCCAATTCTCAAGGCCTAGGACTGAAAAACTGTTTTTT. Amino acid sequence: CASSQFSRPRTEKLFF.

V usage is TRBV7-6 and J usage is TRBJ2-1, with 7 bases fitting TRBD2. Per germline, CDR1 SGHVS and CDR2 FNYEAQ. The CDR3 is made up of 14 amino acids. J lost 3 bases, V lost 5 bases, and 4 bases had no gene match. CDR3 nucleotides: TGTGCCAGCAGCGGAAGGACTAGCTACAATGAGCAGTTCTTC. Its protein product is CASSGRTSYNEQFF.

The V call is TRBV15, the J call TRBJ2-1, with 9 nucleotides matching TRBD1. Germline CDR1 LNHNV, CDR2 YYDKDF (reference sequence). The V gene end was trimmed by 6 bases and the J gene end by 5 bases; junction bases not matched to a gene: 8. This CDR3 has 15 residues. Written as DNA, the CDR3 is TGTGCCACCAGACTCGGGGGACAGGGCCACAATGAGCAGTTCTTC. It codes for CATRLGGQGHNEQFF.

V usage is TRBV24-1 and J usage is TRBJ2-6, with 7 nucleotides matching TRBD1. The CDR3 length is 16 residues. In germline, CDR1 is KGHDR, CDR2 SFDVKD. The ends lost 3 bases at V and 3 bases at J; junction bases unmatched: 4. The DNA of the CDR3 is TGTGCCACCAGTGATGCCGGGACAGATGGGGCCAACGTCCTGACTTTC. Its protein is CATSDAGTDGANVLTF.

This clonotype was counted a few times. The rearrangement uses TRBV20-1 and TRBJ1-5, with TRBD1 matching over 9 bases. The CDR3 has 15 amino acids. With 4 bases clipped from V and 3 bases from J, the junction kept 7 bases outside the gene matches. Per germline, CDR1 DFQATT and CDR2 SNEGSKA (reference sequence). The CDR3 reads CSAKYGTGPNQPQHF. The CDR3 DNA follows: TGCAGTGCTAAATATGGGACAGGGCCCAATCAGCCCCAGCATTTT.

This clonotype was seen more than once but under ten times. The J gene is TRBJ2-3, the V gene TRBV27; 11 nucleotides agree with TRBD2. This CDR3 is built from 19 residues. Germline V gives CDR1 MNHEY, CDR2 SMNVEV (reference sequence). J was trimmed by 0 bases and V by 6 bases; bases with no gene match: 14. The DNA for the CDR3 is TGTGCCAGCAGGAGACCGGGACTAGCGGATGGGCCTAGCACAGATACGCAGTATTTT. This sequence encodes CASRRPGLADGPSTDTQYF.

CDR3 in amino acids: CASTYQWGILTGYEQYF. In nucleotides, the CDR3 is TGTGCCAGCACTTATCAGTGGGGGATACTAACGGGATACGAGCAGTACTTC. The rearrangement links TRBV12-3 or TRBV12-4 to TRBJ2-7; D is tentatively TRBD1 or TRBD2 (5 bases each). Trimming shortened V by 7 bases and J by 4 bases, and 26 bases separated the two germline ends. CDR3 length: 17 amino acids.

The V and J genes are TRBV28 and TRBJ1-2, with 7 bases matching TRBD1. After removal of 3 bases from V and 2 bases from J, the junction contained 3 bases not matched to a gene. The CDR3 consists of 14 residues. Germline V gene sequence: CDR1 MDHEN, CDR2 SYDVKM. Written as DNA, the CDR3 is TGTGCCAGCAGTTTCCTACAGGGGAACTATGGCTACACCTTC. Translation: CASSFLQGNYGYTF.

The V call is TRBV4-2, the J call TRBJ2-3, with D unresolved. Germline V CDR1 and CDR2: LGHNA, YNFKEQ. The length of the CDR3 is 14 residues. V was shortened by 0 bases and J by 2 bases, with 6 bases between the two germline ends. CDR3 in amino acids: CASSQDFDTDTQYF. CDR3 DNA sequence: TGTGCCAGCAGCCAAGATTTCGACACAGATACGCAGTATTTT.

The DNA for the CDR3 is TGTGCCAGCAGCCGCGAGAACCCCCACGAGCAGTACTTC. Protein: CASSRENPHEQYF. The chain is built from TRBV7-6 and TRBJ2-7; D unclear. The CDR3 extends over 13 amino acids. Germline V gene sequence: CDR1 SGHVS, CDR2 FNYEAQ. The ends were cut back, 5 bases at V and 5 bases at J, with 13 bases in the middle.

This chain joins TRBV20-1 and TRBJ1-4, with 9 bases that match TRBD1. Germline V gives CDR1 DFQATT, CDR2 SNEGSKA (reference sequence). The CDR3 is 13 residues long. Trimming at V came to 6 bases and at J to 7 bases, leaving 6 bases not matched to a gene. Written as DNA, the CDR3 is TGCAGTGCGAACAGGGGGCCGGGTGAAAAACTGTTTTTT. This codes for CSANRGPGEKLFF.